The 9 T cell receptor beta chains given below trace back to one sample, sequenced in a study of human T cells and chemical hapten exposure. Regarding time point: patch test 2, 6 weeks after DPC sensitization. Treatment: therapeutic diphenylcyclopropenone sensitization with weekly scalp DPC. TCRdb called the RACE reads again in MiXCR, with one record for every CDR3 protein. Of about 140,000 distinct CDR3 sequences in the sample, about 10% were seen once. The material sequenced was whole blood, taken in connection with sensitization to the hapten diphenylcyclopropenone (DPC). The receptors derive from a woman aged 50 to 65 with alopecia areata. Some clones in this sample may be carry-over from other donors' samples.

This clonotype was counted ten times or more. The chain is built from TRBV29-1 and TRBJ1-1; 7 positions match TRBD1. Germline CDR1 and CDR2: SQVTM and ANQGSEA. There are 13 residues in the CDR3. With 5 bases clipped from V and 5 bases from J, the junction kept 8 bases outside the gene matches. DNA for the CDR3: TGCAGCGTTTCCAACAGGGGTGGGACTGAAGCTTTCTTT. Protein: CSVSNRGGTEAFF.

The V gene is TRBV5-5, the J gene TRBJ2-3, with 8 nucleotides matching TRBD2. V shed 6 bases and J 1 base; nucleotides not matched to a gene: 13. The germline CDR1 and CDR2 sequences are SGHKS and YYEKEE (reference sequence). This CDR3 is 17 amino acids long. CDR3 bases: TGTGCCAGCACCAGAAGCGGGAGCGTTTTTGGCACAGATACGCAGTATTTT. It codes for CASTRSGSVFGTDTQYF.

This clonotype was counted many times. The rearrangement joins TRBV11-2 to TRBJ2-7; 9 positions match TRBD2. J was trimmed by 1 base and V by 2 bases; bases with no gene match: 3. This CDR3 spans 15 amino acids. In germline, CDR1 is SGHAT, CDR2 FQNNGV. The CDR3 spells CASSLRAGGSYEQYF. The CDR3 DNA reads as TGTGCCAGCAGCTTACGGGCGGGAGGGTCCTACGAGCAGTACTTC.

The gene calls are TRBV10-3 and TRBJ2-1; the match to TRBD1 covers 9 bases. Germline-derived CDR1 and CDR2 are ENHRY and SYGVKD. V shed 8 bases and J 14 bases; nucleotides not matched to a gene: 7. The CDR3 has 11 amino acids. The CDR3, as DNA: TGTGCCATCGCCTTCGACAGGGGGAAGTTCTTC. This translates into CAIAFDRGKFF.

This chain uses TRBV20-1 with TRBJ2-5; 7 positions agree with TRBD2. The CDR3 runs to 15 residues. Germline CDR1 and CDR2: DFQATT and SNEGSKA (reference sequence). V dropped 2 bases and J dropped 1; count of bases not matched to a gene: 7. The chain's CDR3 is CSARPLALGQETQYF. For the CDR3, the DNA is TGCAGTGCTAGACCACTAGCGTTGGGCCAAGAGACCCAGTACTTC.

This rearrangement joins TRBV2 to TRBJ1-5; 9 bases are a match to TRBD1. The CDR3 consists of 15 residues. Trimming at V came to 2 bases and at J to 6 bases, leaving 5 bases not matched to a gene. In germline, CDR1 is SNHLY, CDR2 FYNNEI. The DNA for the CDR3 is TGTGCCAGCAGTGAAATCACAGGGGGCGGTCAGCCCCAGCATTTT. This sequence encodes CASSEITGGGQPQHF. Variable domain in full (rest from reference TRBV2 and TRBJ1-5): EPEVTQTPSHQVTQMGQEVILRCVPISNHLYFYWYRQILGQKVEFLVSFYNNEISEKSEIFDDQFSVERPDGSNFTLKIRSTKLEDSAMYFCASSEITGGGQPQHFGDGTRLSIL.

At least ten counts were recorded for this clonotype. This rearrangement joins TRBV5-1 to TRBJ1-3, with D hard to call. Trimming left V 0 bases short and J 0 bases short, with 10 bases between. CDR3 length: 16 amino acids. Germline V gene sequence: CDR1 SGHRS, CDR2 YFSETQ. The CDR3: CASSLGAGRSGNTIYF. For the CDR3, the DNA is TGCGCCAGCAGCTTGGGAGCAGGCCGCTCTGGAAACACCATATATTTT.

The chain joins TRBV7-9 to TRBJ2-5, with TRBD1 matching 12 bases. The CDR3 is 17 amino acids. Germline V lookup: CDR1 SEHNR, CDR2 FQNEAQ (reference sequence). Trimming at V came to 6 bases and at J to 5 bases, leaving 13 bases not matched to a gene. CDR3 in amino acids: CASRTDIRDRGRETQYF. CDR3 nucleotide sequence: TGTGCCAGCAGAACAGACATTCGGGACAGGGGGCGGGAGACCCAGTACTTC.

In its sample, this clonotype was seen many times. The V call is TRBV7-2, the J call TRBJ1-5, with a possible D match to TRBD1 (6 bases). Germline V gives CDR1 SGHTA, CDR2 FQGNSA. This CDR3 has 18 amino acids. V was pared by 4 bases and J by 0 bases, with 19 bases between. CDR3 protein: CASSSALRGAVSNQPQHF. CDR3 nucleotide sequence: TGTGCCAGCAGCTCCGCCCTGCGGGGGGCGGTTAGCAATCAGCCCCAGCATTTT.